The rows below give T cell receptor beta chains drawn from one sample of a study of cytomegalovirus exposure and HLA in healthy donors. Only in-frame clones appear in the TCRdb table, and some are missing; sequencing was by immunoSEQ multiplex PCR. The sample has 170,000 or so clones, around 80% seen once. The sample consisted of PBMCs. The receptors come from a man aged 18 to 29 in good health and CMV-seronegative. The CDR3 runs from the conserved cysteine through the conserved F or W. A D gene is named only where the DNA matches it firmly. Clone size appears in some rows only: once, few, many, or a class for an expanded clone.

v_gene	abundance	j_gene	d_gene	CDR3nt	CDR3aa
TRBV12-5	.	TRBJ2-3	TRBD2	TGTGCTAGTGGTTTGACGGGCGGGAGGGGAACAGATACGCAGTATTTT	CASGLTGGRGTDTQYF
TRBV7-2	.	TRBJ2-5	TRBD2	TGTGCCAGCAGTCGGACTAGCGGGAGCCAAGAGACCCAGTACTTC	CASSRTSGSQETQYF
TRBV5-4	few	TRBJ2-7	TRBD1	TGTGCCAGCAGCAAGGACAGGTACTCCTACGAGCAGTACTTC	CASSKDRYSYEQYF
TRBV10-3	.	TRBJ2-7	TRBD1	TGTGCCATCAGTCCCGGGACAGGGCTTCCCTACGAGCAGTACTTC	CAISPGTGLPYEQYF
TRBV15	once	TRBJ1-5	.	TGTGCCACCAGCGCGGGCCCTCTAGACAATCAGCCCCAGCATTTT	CATSAGPLDNQPQHF
TRBV5-1	once	TRBJ2-1	.	TGCGCCTCCAGGGTGACTAGTCAGGGTCGCAATGAGCAGTTCTTC	CASRVTSQGRNEQFF
TRBV11-2	few	TRBJ1-1	TRBD1	TGTGCCAGCAGCCCAAACAGGGGAAAGGGCACTGAAGCTTTCTTT	CASSPNRGKGTEAFF
TRBV10-3	.	TRBJ2-3	TRBD2	TGTGCCATCAGCGAGAGCGGGGCCCAAGGTGGTACGCAGTATTTT	CAISESGAQGGTQYF
TRBV10-3	.	TRBJ2-7	.	TGTGCCACCAGCTACGAGTACGAGCAGTACTTC	CATSYEYEQYF
TRBV7-9	.	TRBJ2-5	.	TGTGCCAGCAGCACCTATCGAGGCCAAGAGACCCAGTACTTC	CASSTYRGQETQYF
TRBV30	.	TRBJ1-2	.	TGTGCCTGGAGCCCCCTCCAGGCCTCCTACTATGGCTACACCTTC	CAWSPLQASYYGYTF
TRBV19	.	TRBJ1-4	TRBD1	TGTGCCAGTCTGGACAGGGGGTTAGGAGAAAAACTGTTTTTT	CASLDRGLGEKLFF
TRBV7-6	.	TRBJ2-7	.	TGTGCCAGCAGCCCAGAGGTAGCGGCCTACGAGCAGTACTTC	CASSPEVAAYEQYF
TRBV29-1	.	TRBJ1-2	.	TGCAGCGCCCTCCCGGGAGCTAACTATGGCCACACCTTC	CSALPGANYGHTF
TRBV7-8	.	TRBJ2-7	TRBD2	TGTGCCAGCAGCTTGGGGGGACTAGCGGGAGGTCCCTCCTACGAGCAGTACTTC	CASSLGGLAGGPSYEQYF
TRBV18	once	TRBJ2-1	TRBD1	TGTGCCAGCTCACCAAGGGGGCAAGGCTCCTACAATGAGCAGTTCTTC	CASSPRGQGSYNEQFF
TRBV6-5	.	TRBJ1-2	TRBD1	TGTGCCAGCAGTTACTCCTATACAGGGGTTCCTGGCTACACCTTC	CASSYSYTGVPGYTF
TRBV27	.	TRBJ2-7	.	TGTGCCAGCATGACAGGCCCCCTTTACGAGCAGTACTTC	CASMTGPLYEQYF